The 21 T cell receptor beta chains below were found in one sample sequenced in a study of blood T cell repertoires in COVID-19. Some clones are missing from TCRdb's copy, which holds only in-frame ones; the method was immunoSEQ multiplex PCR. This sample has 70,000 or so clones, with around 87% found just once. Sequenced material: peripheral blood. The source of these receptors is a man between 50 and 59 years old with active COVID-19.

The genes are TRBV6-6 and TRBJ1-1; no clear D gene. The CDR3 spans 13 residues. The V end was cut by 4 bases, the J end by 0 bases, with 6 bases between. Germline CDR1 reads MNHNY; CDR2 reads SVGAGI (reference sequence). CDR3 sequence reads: CASSSRMNTEAFF. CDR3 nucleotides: TGTGCCAGCAGTTCGCGGATGAACACTGAAGCTTTCTTT.

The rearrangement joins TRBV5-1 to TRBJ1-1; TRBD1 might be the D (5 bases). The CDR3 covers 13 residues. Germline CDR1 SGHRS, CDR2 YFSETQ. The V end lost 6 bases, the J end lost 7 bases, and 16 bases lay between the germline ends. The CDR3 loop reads CASTRTAGGEAFF. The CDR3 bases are TGCGCCAGCACCCGGACGGCCGGGGGTGAAGCTTTCTTT.

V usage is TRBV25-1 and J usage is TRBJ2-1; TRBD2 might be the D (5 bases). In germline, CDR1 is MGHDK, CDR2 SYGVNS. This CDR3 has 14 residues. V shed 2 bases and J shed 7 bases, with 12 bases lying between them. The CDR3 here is CASSEAPSKNEQFF. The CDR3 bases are TGTGCCAGCAGTGAAGCGCCTAGCAAGAATGAGCAGTTCTTC.

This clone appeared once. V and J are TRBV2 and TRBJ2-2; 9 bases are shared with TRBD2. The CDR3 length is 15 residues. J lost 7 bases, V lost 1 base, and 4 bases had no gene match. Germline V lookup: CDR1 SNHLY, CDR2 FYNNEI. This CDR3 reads CASSEETSGYGELFF. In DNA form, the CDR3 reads TGTGCCAGCAGTGAAGAGACTAGCGGATACGGGGAGCTGTTTTTT.

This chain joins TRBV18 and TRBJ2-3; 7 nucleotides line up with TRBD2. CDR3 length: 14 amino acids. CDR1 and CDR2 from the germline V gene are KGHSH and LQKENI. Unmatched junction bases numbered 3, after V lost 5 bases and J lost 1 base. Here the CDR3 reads CASSKGGGTDTQYF. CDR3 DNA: TGTGCCAGCTCAAAGGGAGGGGGCACAGATACGCAGTATTTT.

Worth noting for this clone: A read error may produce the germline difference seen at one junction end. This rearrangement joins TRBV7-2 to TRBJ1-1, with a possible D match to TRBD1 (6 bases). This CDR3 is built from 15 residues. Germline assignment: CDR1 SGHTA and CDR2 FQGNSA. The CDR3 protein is CASRLVGDMNTEAFF. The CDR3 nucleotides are TGTGCCAGCAGATTAGTGGGGGACATGAACACTGAAGCTTTCTTT.

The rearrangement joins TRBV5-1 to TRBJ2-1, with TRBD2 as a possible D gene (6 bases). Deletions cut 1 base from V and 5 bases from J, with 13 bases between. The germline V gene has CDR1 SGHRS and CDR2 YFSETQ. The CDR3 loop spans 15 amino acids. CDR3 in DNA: TGCGCCAGCAGCTTGACCGGCGGGACCCACAATGAGCAGTTCTTC. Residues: CASSLTGGTHNEQFF. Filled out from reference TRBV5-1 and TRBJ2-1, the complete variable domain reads KAGVTQTPRYLIKTRGQQVTLSCSPISGHRSVSWYQQTPGQGLQFLFEYFSETQRNKGNFPGRFSGRQFSNSRSEMNVSTLELGDSALYLCASSLTGGTHNEQFFGPGTRLTVL.

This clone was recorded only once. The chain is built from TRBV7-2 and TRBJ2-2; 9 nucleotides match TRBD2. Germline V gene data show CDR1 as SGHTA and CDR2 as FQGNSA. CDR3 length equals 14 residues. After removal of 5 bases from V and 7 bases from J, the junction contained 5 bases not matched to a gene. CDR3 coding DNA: TGTGCCAGCAGCGCCCGTAGCGGGAGCGGGGAGCTGTTTTTT. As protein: CASSARSGSGELFF.

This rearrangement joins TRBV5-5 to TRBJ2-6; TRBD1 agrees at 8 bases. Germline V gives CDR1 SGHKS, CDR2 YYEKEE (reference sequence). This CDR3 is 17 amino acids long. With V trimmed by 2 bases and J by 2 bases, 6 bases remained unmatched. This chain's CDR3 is CASSFWTGYTGANVLTF. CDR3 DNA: TGTGCCAGCAGCTTCTGGACAGGGTACACTGGGGCCAACGTCCTGACTTTC.

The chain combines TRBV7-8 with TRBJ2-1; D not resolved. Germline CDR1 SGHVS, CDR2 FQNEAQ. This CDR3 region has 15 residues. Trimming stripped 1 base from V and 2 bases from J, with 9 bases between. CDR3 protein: CASSLGVLAYNEQFF. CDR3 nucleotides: TGTGCCAGCAGCTTAGGGGTCCTAGCCTACAATGAGCAGTTCTTC.

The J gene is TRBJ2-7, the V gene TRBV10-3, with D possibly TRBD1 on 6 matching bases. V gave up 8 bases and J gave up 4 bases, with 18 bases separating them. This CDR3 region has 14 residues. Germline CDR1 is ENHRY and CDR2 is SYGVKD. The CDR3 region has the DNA TGTGCCATCTCGAAAGGGGGTATCGAGTACGAGCAGTACTTC. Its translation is CAISKGGIEYEQYF.

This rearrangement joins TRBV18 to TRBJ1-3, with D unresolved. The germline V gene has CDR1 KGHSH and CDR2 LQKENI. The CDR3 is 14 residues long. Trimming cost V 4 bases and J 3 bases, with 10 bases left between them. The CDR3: CASSRQGDGNTIYF. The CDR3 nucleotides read TGTGCCAGCTCACGACAAGGCGATGGAAACACCATATATTTT.

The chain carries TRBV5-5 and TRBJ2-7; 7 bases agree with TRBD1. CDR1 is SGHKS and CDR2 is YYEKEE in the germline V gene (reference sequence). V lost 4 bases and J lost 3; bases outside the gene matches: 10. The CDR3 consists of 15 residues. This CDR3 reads CASSRTGTEIYEQYF. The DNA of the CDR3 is TGTGCCAGCAGCCGGACCGGGACAGAGATCTACGAGCAGTACTTC.

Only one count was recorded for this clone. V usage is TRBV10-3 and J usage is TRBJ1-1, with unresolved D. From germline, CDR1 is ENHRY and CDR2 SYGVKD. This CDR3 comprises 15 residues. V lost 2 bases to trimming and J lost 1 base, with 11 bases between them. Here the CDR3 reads CAISETWGANTEAFF. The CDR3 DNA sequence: TGTGCCATCAGTGAGACCTGGGGAGCGAACACTGAAGCTTTCTTT.

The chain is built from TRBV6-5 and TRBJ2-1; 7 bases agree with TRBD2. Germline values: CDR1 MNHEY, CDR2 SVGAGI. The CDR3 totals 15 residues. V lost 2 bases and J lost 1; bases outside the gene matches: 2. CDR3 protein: CASSYGTISYNEQFF. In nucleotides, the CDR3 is TGTGCCAGCAGTTACGGGACTATTTCCTACAATGAGCAGTTCTTC.

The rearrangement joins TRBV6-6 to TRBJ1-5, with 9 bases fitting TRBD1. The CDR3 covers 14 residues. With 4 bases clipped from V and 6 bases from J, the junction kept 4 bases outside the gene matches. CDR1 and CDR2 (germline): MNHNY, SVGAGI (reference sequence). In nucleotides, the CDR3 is TGTGCCAGCAGTTTGCGGGACAGGGTTCAGCCCCAGCATTTT. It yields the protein CASSLRDRVQPQHF.

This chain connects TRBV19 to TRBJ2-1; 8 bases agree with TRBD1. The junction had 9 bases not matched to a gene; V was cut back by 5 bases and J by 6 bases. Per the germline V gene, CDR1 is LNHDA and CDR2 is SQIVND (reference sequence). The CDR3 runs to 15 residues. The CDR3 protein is CASSFGQGGLNEQFF. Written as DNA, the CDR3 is TGTGCCAGTAGTTTCGGACAGGGTGGGCTCAATGAGCAGTTCTTC.

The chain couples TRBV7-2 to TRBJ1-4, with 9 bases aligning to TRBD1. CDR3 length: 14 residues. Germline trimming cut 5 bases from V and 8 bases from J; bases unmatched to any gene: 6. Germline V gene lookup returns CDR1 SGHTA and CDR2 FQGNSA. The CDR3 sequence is CASSRGQGSEKLFF. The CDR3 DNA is TGTGCCAGCAGCCGGGGACAGGGAAGCGAAAAACTGTTTTTT.

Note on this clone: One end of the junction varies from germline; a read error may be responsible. The CDR3 DNA reads as TGTGCTAGCAGCTTAGGCCTTCAGGGAGGTGATGAGCAGTTCTTC. This sequence encodes CASSLGLQGGDEQFF. The V call is TRBV7-7, the J call TRBJ2-1, with D perhaps matching TRBD2 (6 bases). This CDR3 contains 15 residues. The germline CDR1 and CDR2 sequences are SSHAT and FNYEAQ (reference sequence).

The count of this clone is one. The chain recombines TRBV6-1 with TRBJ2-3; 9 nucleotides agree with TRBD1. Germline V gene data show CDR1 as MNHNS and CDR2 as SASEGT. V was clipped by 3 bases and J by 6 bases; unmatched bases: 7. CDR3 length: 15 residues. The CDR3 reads CASSDRDRAIDTQYF. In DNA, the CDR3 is TGTGCCAGCAGTGACCGGGACAGGGCAATTGATACGCAGTATTTT.

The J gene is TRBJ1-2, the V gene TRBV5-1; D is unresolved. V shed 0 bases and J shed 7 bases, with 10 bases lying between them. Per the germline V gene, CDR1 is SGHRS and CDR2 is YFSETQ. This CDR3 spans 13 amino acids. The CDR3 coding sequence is TGCGCCAGCAGCTTGGCCTCTGGGCTTGGCTACACCTTC. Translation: CASSLASGLGYTF.